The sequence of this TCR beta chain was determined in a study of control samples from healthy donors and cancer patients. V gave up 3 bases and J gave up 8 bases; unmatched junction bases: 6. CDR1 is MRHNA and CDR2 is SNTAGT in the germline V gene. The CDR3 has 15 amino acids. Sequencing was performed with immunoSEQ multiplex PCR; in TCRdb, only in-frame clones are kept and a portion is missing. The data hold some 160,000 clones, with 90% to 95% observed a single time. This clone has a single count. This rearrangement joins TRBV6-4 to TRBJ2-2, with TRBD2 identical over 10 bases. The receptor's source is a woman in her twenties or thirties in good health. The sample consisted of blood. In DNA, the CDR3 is TGTGCCAGCAGTGATGCTAGCGGGAGTACGGGGGAGCTGTTTTTT. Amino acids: CASSDASGSTGELFF.